The rows below give T cell receptor beta chains drawn from one sample of a study of blood T cell repertoires in COVID-19. Some clones are missing from TCRdb's copy, which holds only in-frame ones; the method was immunoSEQ multiplex PCR. The sample has 77,000 or so clones, approximately 85% seen once. Sample: peripheral blood. The receptors were gathered from an elderly man with acute or convalescent COVID-19. CDR3s include the opening cysteine and the closing phenylalanine or tryptophan. D genes are given only for firm matches. The size field is filled for only some rows; it gives once, few, many or a size class.

length	D	J	size	V	CDR3	DNA
16	.	TRBJ1-5	.	TRBV24-1	CATSDLHNRENQPQHF	TGTGCCACCAGTGATTTGCATAACAGGGAAAATCAGCCCCAGCATTTT
13	.	TRBJ1-1	.	TRBV5-1	CASSLSGVAEAFF	TGCGCCAGCAGCTTGTCGGGGGTCGCTGAAGCTTTCTTT
14	.	TRBJ1-2	.	TRBV5-1	CASSLNPTAYGYTF	TGCGCCAGCAGCTTGAATCCGACAGCCTATGGCTACACCTTC
17	.	TRBJ2-7	.	TRBV28	CASSLPTTGSEVVEQYF	TGTGCCAGCAGTTTGCCCACGACAGGTAGCGAGGTCGTCGAGCAGTACTTC
14	TRBD1	TRBJ2-5	.	TRBV7-2	CASSLIDRAGTQYF	TGTGCCAGCAGCTTAATCGACAGGGCAGGGACCCAGTACTTC
14	.	TRBJ2-3	.	TRBV7-3	CASSLRLASDTQYF	TGTGCCAGCAGCTTAAGGCTAGCCTCAGATACGCAGTATTTT
14	TRBD1	TRBJ1-2	.	TRBV28	CASSRDRGPWGYTF	TGTGCCAGCAGCCGGGACAGGGGGCCCTGGGGCTACACCTTC
13	.	TRBJ2-5	.	TRBV5-6	CASSPGGWETQYF	TGTGCCAGCAGCCCGGGTGGCTGGGAGACCCAGTACTTC
15	.	TRBJ2-5	once	TRBV9	CASSVAGVPLETQYF	TGTGCCAGCAGCGTAGCGGGAGTCCCTTTGGAGACCCAGTACTTC
14	.	TRBJ2-5	.	TRBV5-6	CASSSAGTSRLQYF	TGTGCCAGCAGCTCAGCCGGGACTTCACGTTTACAGTACTTC
16	TRBD2	TRBJ2-3	.	TRBV14	CASSHRTSGSTDTQYF	TGTGCCAGCAGCCATCGGACTAGCGGATCCACAGATACGCAGTATTTT
14	.	TRBJ1-1	.	TRBV18	CASSPSAGHTEAFF	TGTGCCAGCTCACCATCGGCAGGCCACACTGAAGCTTTCTTT
15	.	TRBJ1-5	.	TRBV27	CASSLSADRISPQHF	TGTGCCAGCAGTTTATCCGCCGACAGAATCAGCCCCCAGCATTTT
16	.	TRBJ2-1	few	TRBV24-1	CATSDFGASSYNEQFF	TGTGCCACCAGTGATTTCGGAGCGAGCTCCTACAATGAGCAGTTCTTC
16	.	TRBJ1-2	.	TRBV4-2	CASSQESRASNYGYTF	TGTGCCAGCAGCCAAGAGTCCAGGGCCTCTAACTATGGCTACACCTTC
14	.	TRBJ2-7	.	TRBV11-2	CASSLDYPDYEQYF	TGTGCCAGCAGCTTAGATTACCCAGATTACGAGCAGTACTTC
17	.	TRBJ1-5	few	TRBV5-4	CASTLPYSQGRNQPQHF	TGTGCCAGCACCTTGCCTTATTCTCAGGGTAGGAATCAGCCCCAGCATTTT
13	.	TRBJ2-1	.	TRBV24-1	CATSDSNRNEQFF	TGTGCCACCAGTGATTCCAACCGGAATGAGCAGTTCTTC
17	TRBD1	TRBJ2-3	.	TRBV10-3	CAISESTGTGGSDTQYF	TGTGCCATCAGTGAGTCGACCGGGACAGGGGGCTCAGATACGCAGTATTTT
14	TRBD2	TRBJ2-1	.	TRBV3-1/TRBV3-2	CASSLHTSGNEQFF	TGTGCCAGCAGCCTCCACACTAGCGGCAATGAGCAGTTCTTC
15	.	TRBJ2-7	.	TRBV4-3	CASSQDLEQIYEQYF	TGCGCCAGCAGCCAAGATCTGGAACAGATTTACGAGCAGTACTTC
15	TRBD2	TRBJ2-5	.	TRBV19	CASSILAGERETQYF	TGTGCCAGTAGTATCCTAGCGGGAGAGAGGGAGACCCAGTACTTC
16	TRBD2	TRBJ2-5	.	TRBV7-9	CASSLKLAGFQETQYF	TGTGCCAGCAGCTTAAAGCTAGCGGGGTTCCAAGAGACCCAGTACTTC
13	TRBD1	TRBJ1-1	.	TRBV28	CASSTIRGTEAFF	TGTGCCAGCAGTACCATCAGGGGGACTGAAGCTTTCTTT
20	TRBD2	TRBJ2-7	.	TRBV3-1/TRBV3-2	CASSHPDRCRAGGVKYEQYF	TGTGCCAGCAGCCATCCCGACCGTTGCCGAGCGGGGGGGGTAAAGTACGAGCAGTACTTC
14	TRBD1	TRBJ2-7	.	TRBV4-1	CASSLRDSYYEQYF	TGCGCCAGCAGCCTCCGGGACAGCTACTACGAGCAGTACTTC
13	.	TRBJ2-2	once	TRBV5-1	CASSLVSTGELFF	TGCGCCAGCAGCTTGGTTAGCACCGGGGAGCTGTTTTTT
13	.	TRBJ2-1	.	TRBV6-5	CASSYSSPNEQFF	TGTGCCAGCAGTTACTCGAGCCCTAATGAGCAGTTCTTC
18	TRBD2	TRBJ2-3	.	TRBV5-1	CASSRAAVTSGRTDTQYF	TGCGCCAGCAGCCGGGCCGCCGTTACTAGCGGGAGAACAGATACGCAGTATTTT
11	.	TRBJ1-2	.	TRBV28	CASRTVYGYTF	TGTGCCAGCAGGACAGTCTATGGCTACACCTTC
12	TRBD1	TRBJ1-5	.	TRBV5-1	CASGTDRTDKHF	TGCGCCAGCGGGACAGACAGAACAGACAAGCATTTT
14	TRBD1	TRBJ1-2	.	TRBV7-9	CASSFRDSTYGYTF	TGTGCCAGCAGCTTTAGGGACAGCACCTATGGCTACACCTTC
15	TRBD1	TRBJ2-2	once	TRBV2	CASSELETGAGELFF	TGTGCCAGCAGTGAACTCGAGACAGGGGCCGGGGAGCTGTTTTTT
12	.	TRBJ2-7	.	TRBV28	CASSKEGYEQYF	TGTGCCAGCAGCAAGGAGGGTTACGAGCAGTACTTC